A single sample is the source of the 29 T cell receptor beta chains below, sequenced in a study of CD8+ T cells in alopecia areata. Treatment noted: oral pan-JAK inhibitor, 5-10 mg twice daily. As the sequencing template, cDNA was produced by extracting RNA and reverse transcribing it. Measured with immunoSEQ multiplex PCR; TCRdb has only the in-frame clones, and not every one. Of around 290,000 clones listed, roughly 60% are singletons. Source: CD4+ T cells sorted from blood, taken at week 24, from a patient treated with tofacitinib. The receptors shown here come from a human donor with alopecia areata.

This sequence joins TRBV25-1 and TRBJ1-2, with no clear D. Per germline, CDR1 MGHDK and CDR2 SYGVNS. V lost 0 bases and J 8 bases, leaving 13 bases between the germline ends. This CDR3 has 14 residues. The CDR3 loop reads CASSEYRWWRGYTF. The CDR3 nucleotides read TGTGCCAGCAGTGAATATAGATGGTGGAGGGGCTACACCTTC.

V usage is TRBV29-1 and J usage is TRBJ1-2; the D is unclear. Trimming left V 7 bases short and J 8 bases short, with 14 bases between. CDR1 is SQVTM, CDR2 ANQGSEA, per germline. The CDR3 is 11 amino acids. The chain's CDR3 is CSAQTGSGYTF. CDR3 bases: TGCAGCGCTCAAACCGGGTCGGGCTACACCTTC.

Here the CDR3 reads CATSRGNAVETQYF. The CDR3, as DNA: TGTGCCACCAGCAGAGGAAATGCGGTAGAGACCCAGTACTTC. V is TRBV15 and J is TRBJ2-5; unclear D gene. The CDR3 is 14 amino acids. V was trimmed by 1 base and J by 4 bases, leaving 10 bases between them. The germline V gene has CDR1 LNHNV and CDR2 YYDKDF (reference sequence).

This clone showed up just a few times. This chain uses TRBV25-1 with TRBJ1-2; D is perhaps TRBD1 (5 bases). Germline V gene lookup returns CDR1 MGHDK and CDR2 SYGVNS. Trimming cost V 6 bases and J 5 bases, with 16 bases left between them. This CDR3 spans 14 amino acids. The CDR3 coding sequence is TGTGCCAGCAGCGAACCGGGACGGACTTATGGCTACACCTTC. The encoded protein is CASSEPGRTYGYTF.

Only a few counts were recorded for this clone. The chain employs TRBV29-1 and TRBJ1-3, with D perhaps TRBD1 (5 bases). The V end was cut by 3 bases, the J end by 4 bases, with 10 bases between. The CDR3 sequence is 13 residues long. Germline V gene lookup returns CDR1 SQVTM and CDR2 ANQGSEA. CDR3 in DNA: TGCAGCGTTGATCCAGGGTTGGGAAACACCATATATTTT. This codes for CSVDPGLGNTIYF.

The rearrangement uses TRBV28 and TRBJ1-2; D not certain. This CDR3 comprises 12 residues. V was cut by 6 bases and J by 5 bases, with 10 bases left in between. The germline gives CDR1 MDHEN, CDR2 SYDVKM. As DNA, the CDR3 is TGTGCCAGCAGCTCTGGGCGGTATGGCTACACCTTC. Translated, it gives CASSSGRYGYTF.

This clone was recorded once. V gene TRBV30 combines with J gene TRBJ2-2, with D possibly called TRBD1 or TRBD2 (6 bases each). This CDR3 is 16 amino acids long. The germline V gene encodes CDR1 GTSNPN and CDR2 SVGIG (reference sequence). V lost 0 bases, J lost 2 bases, and 13 bases lay in between. CDR3 sequence reads: CAWSVWGASNTGELFF. The CDR3 bases are TGTGCCTGGAGTGTGTGGGGGGCGAGTAACACCGGGGAGCTGTTTTTT.

V gene TRBV5-1 combines with J gene TRBJ2-7, with 7 bases matching TRBD2. This CDR3 has 14 residues. V lost 2 bases, J lost 4 bases, and 6 bases stayed unmatched. The V gene's germline CDR1 is SGHRS and CDR2 YFSETQ. CDR3 sequence: CASSFGGGVYEQYF. CDR3 coding DNA: TGCGCCAGCAGCTTTGGCGGGGGAGTATACGAGCAGTACTTC.

The J gene is TRBJ2-7, the V gene TRBV27; D perhaps matches TRBD1 (6 bases). The ends were cut back, 7 bases at V and 2 bases at J, with 21 bases in the middle. The CDR3 spans 16 residues. CDR1 is MNHEY, CDR2 SMNVEV, per germline (reference sequence). As DNA, the CDR3 is TGTGCCAGCACCCCCCACGGGACACCCTCAACCTACGAGCAGTACTTC. Translating it yields CASTPHGTPSTYEQYF.

There are a few counts of this clone. The V and J genes are TRBV5-4 and TRBJ2-5; D uncertain. The germline CDR1 and CDR2 sequences are SGHNT and YYREEE (reference sequence). The CDR3 runs 14 residues. Deletions cut 4 bases from V and 4 bases from J, with 14 bases between. CDR3 coding DNA: TGTGCCAGCAGCCCCTCTTTAGGCACAGAGACCCAGTACTTC. This encodes CASSPSLGTETQYF.

This clone has just a few counts. The chain is built from TRBV11-2 and TRBJ2-7, with D tentatively TRBD1 (6 bases). V lost 5 bases and J lost 0, with 14 bases in between. Germline V lookup: CDR1 SGHAT, CDR2 FQNNGV. CDR3 length: 15 amino acids. CDR3 bases: TGTGCCAGCAGCCCTGGACAGCAATTCTCCTACGAGCAGTACTTC. This codes for CASSPGQQFSYEQYF.

The V gene is TRBV5-1, the J gene TRBJ1-5, with a tentative D call TRBD1 (6 bases). CDR3 length: 14 residues. Trimming left V 3 bases short and J 1 base short, with 8 bases between. The V gene's germline CDR1 is SGHRS and CDR2 YFSETQ. The DNA for the CDR3 is TGCGCCAGCAGCTCAGGGGTCAGCAATCAGCCCCAGCATTTT. Residues: CASSSGVSNQPQHF.

This clone has only one observation. The rearrangement links TRBV14 to TRBJ1-2; D is unresolved. CDR3 length equals 14 residues. The V end was cut by 0 bases, the J end by 4 bases, with 9 bases between. Germline CDR1 and CDR2: SGHDN and FVKESK. This chain's CDR3 is CASSQEKGSYGYTF. CDR3 DNA sequence: TGTGCCAGCAGCCAAGAAAAGGGAAGCTATGGCTACACCTTC.

The rearrangement links TRBV28 to TRBJ1-1; unclear D gene. Trimming cost V 5 bases and J 13 bases, with 20 bases left between them. The CDR3 is 13 residues long. Germline V lookup: CDR1 MDHEN, CDR2 SYDVKM. CDR3 region: CASSPRQLPRGFF. The CDR3 region has the DNA TGTGCCAGCAGTCCCCGGCAGTTGCCCAGAGGTTTCTTT.

This clone was counted between two and nine times. The chain combines TRBV6-6 with TRBJ1-4; D gene uncertain. This CDR3 region has 16 residues. Per germline, CDR1 MNHNY and CDR2 SVGAGI (reference sequence). With 0 bases removed from V and 0 bases from J, the gap between germline ends came to 8 bases. The CDR3 protein is CASSYSPASTNEKLFF. Written as DNA, the CDR3 is TGTGCCAGCAGTTACTCTCCGGCCTCAACTAATGAAAAACTGTTTTTT.

The chain links TRBV7-2 to TRBJ2-5; D uncertain. V dropped 5 bases and J dropped 5 bases, with 12 bases sitting between them. This CDR3 is built from 13 residues. The V gene's germline CDR1 is SGHTA and CDR2 FQGNSA. The CDR3 is CASSLSPPETQYF. In DNA form, the CDR3 reads TGTGCCAGCAGCCTAAGCCCACCGGAGACCCAGTACTTC. Variable domain in full (rest from reference TRBV7-2 and TRBJ2-5): GAGVSQSPSNKVTEKGKDVELRCDPISGHTALYWYRQSLGQGLEFLIYFQGNSAPDKSGLPSDRFSAERTGGSVSTLTIQRTQQEDSAVYLCASSLSPPETQYFGPGTRLLVL.

V usage is TRBV28 and J usage is TRBJ2-7; D remains ambiguous. CDR3 length equals 10 residues. Trimming left V 10 bases short and J 3 bases short, with 7 bases between. Germline V lookup: CDR1 MDHEN, CDR2 SYDVKM. This CDR3 is CATSRYEQYF. In DNA, the CDR3 is TGTGCCACCTCCCGCTACGAGCAGTACTTC.

In this sample, this clone turned up a few times. CDR3 nucleotide sequence: TGTGCCTGGAGTGTGCAGGGGGCCCACGAGCAGTACTTC. As protein: CAWSVQGAHEQYF. This chain connects TRBV30 to TRBJ2-7, with TRBD1 identical over 8 bases. V lost 0 bases, J lost 5 bases, and 3 bases stayed unmatched. CDR1 and CDR2 from the germline V gene are GTSNPN and SVGIG (reference sequence). This CDR3 comprises 13 residues.

The chain uses TRBV7-9 and TRBJ2-5; no reliable D call. Germline CDR1 SEHNR, CDR2 FQNEAQ (reference sequence). There are 11 residues in the CDR3. V was cut by 3 bases and J by 5 bases, with 4 bases left in between. CDR3 loop: CASSLFETQYF. In DNA, the CDR3 is TGTGCCAGCAGCTTGTTCGAGACCCAGTACTTC.

The chain joins TRBV4-3 to TRBJ2-7; TRBD2 matches at 8 bases. V gave up 2 bases and J gave up 8 bases; unmatched junction bases: 8. CDR1 and CDR2 (germline): LGHNA, YSLEER. The CDR3 totals 14 residues. DNA for the CDR3: TGCGCCAGCAGCCAACATAGCGGGGTTACGCAGCAGTACTTC. This sequence encodes CASSQHSGVTQQYF.

V gene TRBV7-3 combines with J gene TRBJ2-1; a possible D gene is TRBD1 (5 bases). CDR3 length: 13 residues. The ends were cut back, 2 bases at V and 7 bases at J, with 9 bases in the middle. The germline CDR1 and CDR2 sequences are SGHTA and FQGTGA. The CDR3, as DNA: TGTGCCAGCAGCTTACAGAGACAGAATGAGCAGTTCTTC. Its protein product is CASSLQRQNEQFF.

The genes are TRBV7-8 and TRBJ2-7, with TRBD1 identical over 11 bases. Unmatched junction bases numbered 16, after V lost 5 bases and J lost 7 bases. The germline V gene encodes CDR1 SGHVS and CDR2 FQNEAQ. The CDR3 length is 17 residues. The CDR3 coding sequence is TGTGCCAGCAGCCCCCGGGTTGGGACAGGGGGTTCAGGGGAGCAGTACTTC. Translated: CASSPRVGTGGSGEQYF.

V usage is TRBV30 and J usage is TRBJ2-7; weak D call: TRBD1 (5 bases). The CDR3 consists of 13 residues. From germline, CDR1 is GTSNPN and CDR2 SVGIG (reference sequence). V lost 0 bases, J lost 2 bases, and 8 bases lay in between. In DNA, the CDR3 is TGTGCCTGGAGTGTATTCAGGGCCTACGAGCAGTACTTC. Its protein product is CAWSVFRAYEQYF.

This clone has just one count. This chain uses TRBV4-1 with TRBJ2-1, with D possibly being TRBD2 (6 bases). This CDR3 has 13 residues. V lost 4 bases and J 9 bases, leaving 13 bases between the germline ends. Germline CDR1 reads MGHRA; CDR2 reads YSYEKL. This CDR3 reads CASSLRLDIEQFF. CDR3 nucleotide sequence: TGCGCCAGCAGCCTTCGACTAGACATTGAGCAGTTCTTC.

This chain links TRBV9 with TRBJ2-3; 9 bases fit TRBD2. With V trimmed by 2 bases and J by 6 bases, 7 bases remained unmatched. The CDR3 covers 15 residues. The V gene's germline CDR1 is SGDLS and CDR2 YYNGEE. The CDR3, as DNA: TGTGCCAGCAGCGTTTTAGCGGGAGTGGGGGATACGCAGTATTTT. Protein product: CASSVLAGVGDTQYF.

In its sample, this clone was seen once. Additional DNA sequences in this sample encode the identical CDR3. The chain joins TRBV30 to TRBJ2-2; D is uncertain. This CDR3 comprises 12 residues. Per germline, CDR1 GTSNPN and CDR2 SVGIG (reference sequence). V was trimmed by 0 bases and J by 8 bases, leaving 7 bases between them. CDR3 loop: CAWSVQGGELFF. CDR3 DNA sequence: TGTGCCTGGAGTGTACAAGGGGGGGAGCTGTTTTTT.

The table lists this clone with many counts. V and J are TRBV16 and TRBJ1-1; D is uncertain. CDR1 and CDR2 (germline): KGHSY, FQNENV. Trimming took off 2 bases at V and 2 bases at J, with 9 bases between the two ends. This CDR3 has 14 amino acids. CDR3 protein: CASSQALANTEAFF. CDR3 DNA sequence: TGTGCCAGCAGCCAAGCCCTGGCTAACACTGAAGCTTTCTTT.

In this sample, this clone turned up a few times. This sequence joins TRBV9 and TRBJ2-2; the D is unclear. Germline V lookup: CDR1 SGDLS, CDR2 YYNGEE. The CDR3 runs to 14 residues. The V and J ends lost 0 bases and 4 bases respectively, with 7 bases between them. CDR3 nucleotides: TGTGCCAGCAGCGTAGCCGGCAGCACCGGGGAGCTGTTTTTT. The encoded protein is CASSVAGSTGELFF.

The chain couples TRBV30 to TRBJ1-2, with 8 bases fitting TRBD1. V gave up 0 bases and J gave up 8 bases; unmatched junction bases: 5. Per the germline V gene, CDR1 is GTSNPN and CDR2 is SVGIG (reference sequence). The CDR3 has 13 amino acids. The CDR3 region is CAWSVRTGLGYTF. DNA of the CDR3: TGTGCCTGGAGTGTACGGACAGGGTTGGGCTACACCTTC.